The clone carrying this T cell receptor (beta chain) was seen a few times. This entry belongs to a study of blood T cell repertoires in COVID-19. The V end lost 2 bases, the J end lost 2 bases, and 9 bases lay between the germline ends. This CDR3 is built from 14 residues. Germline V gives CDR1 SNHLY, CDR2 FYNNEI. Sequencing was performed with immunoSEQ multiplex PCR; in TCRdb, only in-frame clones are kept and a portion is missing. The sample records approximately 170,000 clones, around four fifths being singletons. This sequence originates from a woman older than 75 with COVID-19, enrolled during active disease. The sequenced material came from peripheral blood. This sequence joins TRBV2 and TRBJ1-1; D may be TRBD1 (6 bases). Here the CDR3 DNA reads TGTGCCAGCAGTGAAATGGGGGCCAACACTGAAGCTTTCTTT. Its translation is CASSEMGANTEAFF.